These T cell receptor beta chains were read from a single sample in a study of Ad26.COV2.S vaccination and SARS-CoV-2 variants. The data were produced by immunoSEQ multiplex PCR, yet TCRdb's version contains in-frame clones alone and is incomplete. Here the sample spans over 100,000 clones, roughly 75% being singletons. Here the sequenced sample was peripheral blood, taken after recovery from COVID-19. The receptor set was obtained from a human donor who had recovered from COVID-19. CDR3s include the opening cysteine and the closing phenylalanine or tryptophan. D genes are given only for firm matches. Size is omitted from some rows. Given values are once, few, many or a class for expanded clones.

d_gene: .; v_gene: TRBV28; j_gene: TRBJ1-4; abundance: .; CDR3aa: CASSLGEKLFF; CDR3nt: TGTGCCAGCAGTTTGGGTGAAAAACTGTTTTTT
d_gene: TRBD1; v_gene: TRBV12-3/TRBV12-4; j_gene: TRBJ1-2; abundance: .; CDR3aa: CAAGTAYGYTF; CDR3nt: TGTGCTGCGGGGACAGCCTATGGCTACACCTTC
d_gene: .; v_gene: TRBV28; j_gene: TRBJ1-1; abundance: few; CDR3aa: CASSLEVRATEAFF; CDR3nt: TGTGCCAGCAGTTTAGAGGTCCGGGCCACTGAAGCTTTCTTT
d_gene: .; v_gene: TRBV15; j_gene: TRBJ1-4; abundance: once; CDR3aa: CAAMGNEKLFF; CDR3nt: TGTGCCGCGATGGGTAATGAAAAACTGTTTTTT
d_gene: .; v_gene: TRBV7-2; j_gene: TRBJ2-1; abundance: .; CDR3aa: CASSTSPEQFF; CDR3nt: TGTGCCAGCAGCACCTCTCCTGAGCAGTTCTTC
d_gene: .; v_gene: TRBV15; j_gene: TRBJ2-1; abundance: .; CDR3aa: CATSRDYGGGYNEQFF; CDR3nt: TGTGCCACCAGCAGAGACTACGGGGGTGGGTACAATGAGCAGTTCTTC
d_gene: .; v_gene: TRBV2; j_gene: TRBJ1-1; abundance: .; CDR3aa: CASSYAEGDTEAFF; CDR3nt: TGTGCCAGCAGCTACGCGGAGGGTGACACTGAAGCTTTCTTT
d_gene: .; v_gene: TRBV6-5; j_gene: TRBJ2-1; abundance: .; CDR3aa: CASTLQSEQFF; CDR3nt: TGTGCCAGCACTTTACAGAGTGAGCAGTTCTTC
d_gene: TRBD1; v_gene: TRBV20-1; j_gene: TRBJ1-2; abundance: many; CDR3aa: CSADRGFGYTF; CDR3nt: TGCAGTGCAGACAGGGGGTTCGGCTACACCTTC
d_gene: .; v_gene: TRBV7-6; j_gene: TRBJ2-2; abundance: .; CDR3aa: CASSLAYRGELFF; CDR3nt: TGTGCCAGCAGCTTAGCCTATAGAGGGGAGCTGTTTTTT
d_gene: TRBD1; v_gene: TRBV11-2; j_gene: TRBJ2-3; abundance: .; CDR3aa: CASSLGLGGQGGDTQYF; CDR3nt: TGTGCCAGCAGCTTAGGGTTGGGGGGACAGGGAGGAGATACGCAGTATTTT
d_gene: .; v_gene: TRBV7-2; j_gene: TRBJ2-3; abundance: .; CDR3aa: CASSLGFWGQHTDTQYF; CDR3nt: TGTGCCAGCAGCCTAGGATTTTGGGGGCAGCACACAGATACGCAGTATTTT
d_gene: TRBD1; v_gene: TRBV3-1/TRBV3-2; j_gene: TRBJ1-2; abundance: few; CDR3aa: CASSQDGQGNRGYTF; CDR3nt: TGTGCCAGCAGCCAAGATGGACAGGGTAATCGTGGCTACACCTTC
d_gene: .; v_gene: TRBV14; j_gene: TRBJ2-1; abundance: .; CDR3aa: CASSQDGGGQSFKFF; CDR3nt: TGTGCCAGCAGCCAAGATGGGGGTGGGCAGAGCTTCAAGTTCTTC
d_gene: .; v_gene: TRBV6-1; j_gene: TRBJ2-3; abundance: few; CDR3aa: CASSEAGNTDTQYF; CDR3nt: TGTGCCAGCAGTGAAGCGGGCAACACAGATACGCAGTATTTT
d_gene: TRBD1; v_gene: TRBV6-5; j_gene: TRBJ2-5; abundance: .; CDR3aa: CASSLLGQGQETQYF; CDR3nt: TGTGCCAGCAGCCTATTGGGACAGGGCCAAGAGACCCAGTACTTC
d_gene: TRBD2; v_gene: TRBV11-3; j_gene: TRBJ2-4; abundance: .; CDR3aa: CASSLTSGGVQYF; CDR3nt: TGTGCCAGCAGCTTAACTAGCGGGGGGGTTCAGTACTTC
d_gene: TRBD1; v_gene: TRBV5-4; j_gene: TRBJ1-6; abundance: .; CDR3aa: CASSRKGTVNSPLHF; CDR3nt: TGTGCCAGCAGCCGCAAGGGGACAGTTAATTCACCCCTCCACTTT
d_gene: .; v_gene: TRBV9; j_gene: TRBJ2-3; abundance: .; CDR3aa: CASSVAGSDTQYF; CDR3nt: TGTGCCAGCAGCGTAGCAGGTTCAGATACGCAGTATTTT
d_gene: .; v_gene: TRBV28; j_gene: TRBJ2-1; abundance: .; CDR3aa: CASSSNTGVDNEQFF; CDR3nt: TGTGCCAGCAGTTCAAACACGGGGGTGGACAATGAGCAGTTCTTC
d_gene: TRBD1; v_gene: TRBV19; j_gene: TRBJ1-2; abundance: few; CDR3aa: CASTNLDRDDGYTF; CDR3nt: TGTGCCAGTACGAATCTCGACAGGGACGATGGCTACACCTTC
d_gene: .; v_gene: TRBV29-1; j_gene: TRBJ1-5; abundance: .; CDR3aa: CSVVLSGGHRPQHF; CDR3nt: TGCAGCGTCGTTCTGAGTGGGGGCCATCGGCCCCAGCATTTT
d_gene: .; v_gene: TRBV2; j_gene: TRBJ2-1; abundance: .; CDR3aa: CASYAGTYNEQFF; CDR3nt: TGTGCCAGCTACGCTGGGACTTACAATGAGCAGTTCTTC
d_gene: TRBD2; v_gene: TRBV7-2; j_gene: TRBJ2-1; abundance: few; CDR3aa: CASSARGVLGYNEQFF; CDR3nt: TGTGCCAGCAGCGCCCGGGGGGTACTGGGGTACAATGAGCAGTTCTTC
d_gene: .; v_gene: TRBV5-1; j_gene: TRBJ2-2; abundance: .; CDR3aa: CASSLGDWDTGELFF; CDR3nt: TGCGCCAGCAGCTTGGGAGACTGGGACACCGGGGAGCTGTTTTTT
d_gene: TRBD1; v_gene: TRBV30; j_gene: TRBJ2-2; abundance: .; CDR3aa: CAWSGGQGSNTGELFF; CDR3nt: TGTGCCTGGAGTGGGGGACAGGGATCGAACACCGGGGAGCTGTTTTTT
d_gene: .; v_gene: TRBV28; j_gene: TRBJ2-7; abundance: .; CDR3aa: CASSSPYEQYF; CDR3nt: TGTGCCAGCAGCTCCCCCTACGAGCAGTACTTC
d_gene: .; v_gene: TRBV30; j_gene: TRBJ2-2; abundance: once; CDR3aa: CAWSVQRTGELFF; CDR3nt: TGTGCCTGGAGTGTACAACGGACCGGGGAGCTGTTTTTT
d_gene: .; v_gene: TRBV6-5; j_gene: TRBJ2-1; abundance: .; CDR3aa: CASSTGRWNEQFF; CDR3nt: TGTGCCAGCAGTACGGGTCGATGGAATGAGCAGTTCTTC
d_gene: TRBD1; v_gene: TRBV28; j_gene: TRBJ2-2; abundance: .; CDR3aa: CASSYENKGQGYTGELFF; CDR3nt: TGTGCCAGCAGTTACGAGAACAAAGGACAGGGGTATACCGGGGAGCTGTTTTTT
d_gene: .; v_gene: TRBV6-2/TRBV6-3; j_gene: TRBJ2-4; abundance: .; CDR3aa: CASSQGRDIQYF; CDR3nt: TGTGCCAGCAGTCAGGGGCGGGACATTCAGTACTTC
d_gene: .; v_gene: TRBV7-9; j_gene: TRBJ2-1; abundance: .; CDR3aa: CASSFNGWENNEQFF; CDR3nt: TGTGCCAGCAGCTTCAATGGGTGGGAAAACAATGAGCAGTTCTTC
d_gene: .; v_gene: TRBV28; j_gene: TRBJ2-7; abundance: .; CDR3aa: CASSSGAGALYEQYF; CDR3nt: TGTGCCAGCAGTTCCGGTGCCGGGGCGTTGTACGAGCAGTACTTC
d_gene: .; v_gene: TRBV6-5; j_gene: TRBJ2-7; abundance: .; CDR3aa: CASSYLKTDEQYF; CDR3nt: TGTGCCAGCAGTTATTTAAAAACGGACGAGCAGTACTTC
d_gene: TRBD1; v_gene: TRBV2; j_gene: TRBJ2-1; abundance: .; CDR3aa: CASSWDRGRDEQFF; CDR3nt: TGTGCCAGCAGCTGGGACAGGGGTCGAGATGAGCAGTTCTTC
d_gene: .; v_gene: TRBV10-2; j_gene: TRBJ2-3; abundance: .; CDR3aa: CASESDTQYF; CDR3nt: TGCGCCAGCGAGTCAGATACGCAGTATTTT
d_gene: TRBD1; v_gene: TRBV9; j_gene: TRBJ2-1; abundance: .; CDR3aa: CASTPGQGRYEQFF; CDR3nt: TGTGCCAGCACTCCCGGACAGGGAAGGTATGAGCAGTTCTTC
d_gene: TRBD1; v_gene: TRBV9; j_gene: TRBJ2-7; abundance: .; CDR3aa: CASSAQGAGEQYF; CDR3nt: TGTGCCAGCAGCGCCCAGGGGGCGGGGGAGCAGTACTTC
d_gene: TRBD2; v_gene: TRBV6-5; j_gene: TRBJ2-2; abundance: .; CDR3aa: CASSPGGANTGELFF; CDR3nt: TGTGCCAGCAGTCCCGGGGGGGCAAACACCGGGGAGCTGTTTTTT
d_gene: .; v_gene: TRBV5-1; j_gene: TRBJ2-1; abundance: .; CDR3aa: CASSLGSRALYNEQFF; CDR3nt: TGCGCCAGCAGCTTGGGTAGCAGGGCACTCTACAATGAGCAGTTCTTC